Following are 28 T cell receptor beta chains from one sample sequenced in a study of shared clonotypes between healthy human individuals. Sequencing used immunoSEQ multiplex PCR; TCRdb keeps in-frame clones, though not all of them. The sample carries 300,000 to 350,000 clones, around 70% recorded once. Sequenced input: memory CD4+ T cells sorted from blood. Subset of the sample: CD45RA-negative fraction. The receptors originated from a man younger than 45 in good health.

The J gene is TRBJ1-6, the V gene TRBV7-9; possible D gene TRBD1, 5 bases. The CDR3 is 18 residues long. Germline lookup yields CDR1 SEHNR and CDR2 FQNEAQ (reference sequence). The V end was cut by 6 bases, the J end by 0 bases, with 18 bases between. The CDR3 sequence: CASSNRKPGSSYNSPLHF. The CDR3 DNA sequence: TGTGCCAGCAGTAACCGAAAACCAGGGAGCTCCTATAATTCACCCCTCCACTTT. The full variable domain, completed using reference TRBV7-9 and TRBJ1-6, is DTGVSQNPRHKITKRGQNVTFRCDPISEHNRLYWYRQTLGQGPEFLTYFQNEAQLEKSRLLSDRFSAERPKGSFSTLEIQRTEQGDSAMYLCASSNRKPGSSYNSPLHFGNGTRLTVT.

The rearrangement links TRBV30 to TRBJ2-7; D tentatively reads TRBD1 or TRBD2 (5 bases each). V lost 3 bases and J lost 3, with 9 bases in between. The germline CDR1 and CDR2 sequences are GTSNPN and SVGIG (reference sequence). The length of the CDR3 is 12 residues. The CDR3 region has the DNA TGTGCCTGGAGGAGGGGTCTCTACGAGCAGTACTTC. It encodes CAWRRGLYEQYF.

The sample holds a few counts of this clone. V gene TRBV6-6 combines with J gene TRBJ2-2; 10 bases fit TRBD1. In germline, CDR1 is MNHNY, CDR2 SVGAGI (reference sequence). Trimming at V came to 7 bases and at J to 5 bases, leaving 10 bases not matched to a gene. The CDR3 length is 16 residues. The CDR3 coding sequence is TGTGCCAGCACGACAGGGGGCGCACTGGAAACCGGGGAGCTGTTTTTT. Its protein product is CASTTGGALETGELFF.

A few counts support this clone. Its ends do not fully match the called genes, so a read error is possible. This chain joins TRBV11-2 and TRBJ2-3; the match to TRBD2 covers 7 bases. Germline CDR1 reads SGHAT; CDR2 reads FQNNGV. There are 12 residues in the CDR3. The CDR3 DNA reads as TGTGCCAGCAGATTAGCGGGAGATACGCAGTATTTT. This sequence encodes CASRLAGDTQYF.

The chain recombines TRBV12-5 with TRBJ2-1, with TRBD1 as a possible D gene (6 bases). V was cut by 6 bases and J by 4 bases, with 10 bases left in between. This CDR3 region has 13 residues. The germline V gene has CDR1 LGHNT and CDR2 FRNRAP. Here the CDR3 DNA reads TGTGCTAGTGGCCTGGACAGATACAATGAGCAGTTCTTC. It translates to CASGLDRYNEQFF.

The chain uses TRBV7-8 and TRBJ2-5; 10 bases are shared with TRBD2. The CDR3 runs 16 residues. CDR1 is SGHVS, CDR2 FQNEAQ, per germline. Trimming removed 5 bases from V and 5 bases from J; junction bases left unmatched: 11. CDR3 region: CASSLRTSGARETQYF. Written as DNA, the CDR3 is TGTGCCAGCAGCCTGAGGACTAGCGGTGCTCGCGAGACCCAGTACTTC.

This clone was observed a few times. The genes are TRBV9 and TRBJ1-2; 10 bases fit TRBD1. Trimming at V came to 3 bases and at J to 8 bases, leaving 10 bases not matched to a gene. This CDR3 spans 15 amino acids. Germline assignment: CDR1 SGDLS and CDR2 YYNGEE. The CDR3 nucleotides are TGTGCCAGCAGCGCCGATCCCGGGACAGGGGACGGCTACACCTTC. Translation: CASSADPGTGDGYTF.

This clone was observed a handful of times. This CDR3 reads CASRTSGSTGELFF. Written as DNA, the CDR3 is TGCGCCAGCAGGACTAGCGGGAGTACCGGGGAGCTGTTTTTT. This rearrangement joins TRBV10-2 to TRBJ2-2; 12 nucleotides line up with TRBD2. V gave up 6 bases and J gave up 5 bases; unmatched junction bases: 1. Germline CDR1 is WSHSY and CDR2 is SAAADI. This CDR3 contains 14 residues.

The CDR3 loop is CASSDGTSGTDTQYF. CDR3 in DNA: TGTGCCAGCAGCGACGGGACTAGCGGAACAGATACGCAGTATTTT. The rearrangement links TRBV5-4 to TRBJ2-3, with TRBD2 matching over 11 bases. The length of the CDR3 is 15 residues. Germline CDR1 is SGHNT and CDR2 is YYREEE (reference sequence). V gave up 4 bases and J gave up 3 bases; unmatched junction bases: 4.

Concerning this clone itself: A read error may produce the germline difference seen at one junction end. This chain links TRBV7-7 with TRBJ2-1, with 11 nucleotides matching TRBD2. Germline V gives CDR1 SSHAT, CDR2 FNYEAQ (reference sequence). The CDR3 loop spans 16 amino acids. CDR3 region: CASSPVGLADYNEQFF. Here the CDR3 DNA reads TGTGCTAGCAGCCCAGTGGGACTAGCGGACTACAATGAGCAGTTCTTC. Filled out from reference TRBV7-7 and TRBJ2-1, the complete variable domain reads GAGVSQSPRYKVTKRGQDVTLRCDPISSHATLYWYQQALGQGPEFLTYFNYEAQPDKSGLPSDRFSAERPEGSISTLTIQRTEQRDSAMYRCASSPVGLADYNEQFFGPGTRLTVL.

V and J are TRBV10-3 and TRBJ1-2; TRBD1 aligns across 8 bases. Germline values: CDR1 ENHRY, CDR2 SYGVKD. V shed 6 bases and J 5 bases; nucleotides not matched to a gene: 8. The length of the CDR3 is 14 residues. The CDR3, as DNA: TGTGCCATCAGCACAGGGGGAATGGGGTATGGCTACACCTTC. Translation: CAISTGGMGYGYTF.

This chain connects TRBV5-1 to TRBJ2-5; tentatively, D is TRBD2 (6 bases). Trimming stripped 2 bases from V and 4 bases from J, with 15 bases between. The CDR3 has 15 residues. Germline V gene data show CDR1 as SGHRS and CDR2 as YFSETQ. The CDR3 protein is CASSFTSSVGETQYF. CDR3 bases: TGCGCCAGCAGCTTCACGTCTAGCGTAGGAGAGACCCAGTACTTC.

DNA of the CDR3: TGCGCCAGCAGCCAGGACTTATTTGAGACCCAGTACTTC. This gives the protein CASSQDLFETQYF. The V and J genes are TRBV4-3 and TRBJ2-5, with D tentatively TRBD2 (5 bases). Trimming took 3 bases from V and 5 from J, leaving 10 bases between them. Germline CDR1 reads LGHNA; CDR2 reads YSLEER. The CDR3 is 13 amino acids.

The CDR3 reads CASSTGQARGGAQFF. In DNA, the CDR3 is TGTGCCAGCAGCACGGGACAGGCCCGTGGGGGTGCGCAGTTCTTC. V gene TRBV6-6 combines with J gene TRBJ2-1; 8 positions agree with TRBD1. V gave up 6 bases and J gave up 12 bases; unmatched junction bases: 16. The CDR3 is 15 amino acids. The germline gives CDR1 MNHNY, CDR2 SVGAGI (reference sequence).

V is TRBV4-1 and J is TRBJ2-5; 13 nucleotides line up with TRBD2. The CDR3 covers 17 residues. Germline CDR1 is MGHRA and CDR2 is YSYEKL. V shed 4 bases, J shed 10 bases, and the junction held 15 bases outside the gene matches. The CDR3 sequence is CASSLEMTSGRIGGQYF. In DNA form, the CDR3 reads TGCGCCAGCAGCCTCGAGATGACTAGCGGGAGGATTGGGGGCCAGTACTTC.

V is TRBV6-1 and J is TRBJ2-7; D is unresolved. The CDR3 sequence is 14 residues long. The V gene's germline CDR1 is MNHNS and CDR2 SASEGT. Between the trimmed V and J ends, which lost 2 bases and 2 bases, there was a span of 10 bases. CDR3 nucleotide sequence: TGTGCCAGCAGTGAAACGGGTCTAACCTACGAGCAGTACTTC. This sequence encodes CASSETGLTYEQYF.

With respect to this clone: Within the sample, other DNA sequences also encode this same CDR3. The rearrangement links TRBV5-1 to TRBJ2-5; maybe TRBD2 (5 bases). This CDR3 comprises 16 residues. Germline lookup yields CDR1 SGHRS and CDR2 YFSETQ. Deletions cut 3 bases from V and 3 bases from J, with 18 bases between. CDR3 in amino acids: CASSSSGGSVKETQYF. The CDR3 DNA is TGCGCCAGCAGCTCATCGGGCGGGTCGGTGAAAGAGACCCAGTACTTC.

This clone was picked up a small number of times. The gene calls are TRBV6-1 and TRBJ2-7; no clear D gene. The CDR3 totals 12 residues. Germline CDR1 reads MNHNS; CDR2 reads SASEGT. V lost 9 bases, J lost 2 bases, and 11 bases lay in between. The CDR3 reads CARGFGPYEQYF. DNA for the CDR3: TGTGCCAGGGGCTTTGGGCCCTACGAGCAGTACTTC.

A note on this clone: One end of the junction fails to match germline, which may point to a read error. This sequence joins TRBV15 and TRBJ1-2, with D perhaps TRBD1 (5 bases). Germline V gene data show CDR1 as LNHNV and CDR2 as YYDKDF (reference sequence). The CDR3 is 14 amino acids. This CDR3 is CVTSRDSGRDGYTF. CDR3 nucleotides: TGTGTCACCAGCAGAGATAGTGGCAGGGATGGCTACACCTTC.

A few counts support this clone. The V call is TRBV28, the J call TRBJ2-2, with 8 bases matching TRBD1. CDR1 and CDR2 (germline): MDHEN, SYDVKM. The CDR3 consists of 16 residues. V was clipped by 1 base and J by 4 bases; unmatched bases: 5. CDR3 amino acids: CASSLYGRGRTGELFF. The CDR3 bases are TGTGCCAGCAGTTTATATGGCAGGGGGCGCACCGGGGAGCTGTTTTTT.

V gene TRBV9 combines with J gene TRBJ2-1, with D perhaps matching TRBD2 (6 bases). V lost 6 bases, J lost 0 bases, and 13 bases lay in between. In germline, CDR1 is SGDLS, CDR2 YYNGEE. The CDR3 runs 15 residues. CDR3: CASTRAGSSYNEQFF. The CDR3 DNA sequence: TGTGCCAGCACGCGGGCGGGGAGCTCCTACAATGAGCAGTTCTTC.

The chain combines TRBV10-1 with TRBJ2-3; TRBD2 matches 7 bases. CDR1 and CDR2 (germline): WNHNN, SYGVQD (reference sequence). Germline trimming cut 2 bases from V and 6 bases from J; bases unmatched to any gene: 11. The CDR3 covers 16 residues. This chain's CDR3 is CASSEGLVLRTDTQYF. The CDR3 nucleotides read TGCGCCAGCAGTGAGGGACTAGTCCTACGTACGGATACGCAGTATTTT.

V gene TRBV9 combines with J gene TRBJ1-1; 12 bases agree with TRBD1. V lost 3 bases to trimming and J lost 3 bases; unmatched junction nucleotides: 9. The CDR3 totals 17 residues. Germline V gives CDR1 SGDLS, CDR2 YYNGEE. The CDR3 loop is CASSGSGTGGSYTEAFF. CDR3 sequence (DNA): TGTGCCAGCAGCGGTTCCGGGACAGGGGGCTCGTACACTGAAGCTTTCTTT.

The chain carries TRBV5-4 and TRBJ2-5; D is perhaps TRBD1 or TRBD2 (6 bases each). Trimming removed 4 bases from V and 2 bases from J, with 15 bases in between. The CDR3 covers 15 residues. Germline CDR1 is SGHNT and CDR2 is YYREEE (reference sequence). CDR3 amino acids: CASSNRQAGQETQYF. The CDR3 DNA reads TGTGCCAGCAGCAACCGACAGGCGGGGCAAGAGACCCAGTACTTC. Complete variable domain (other parts from reference TRBV5-4 and TRBJ2-5): ETGVTQSPTHLIKTRGQQVTLRCSSQSGHNTVSWYQQALGQGPQFIFQYYREEENGRGNFPPRFSGLQFPNYSSELNVNALELDDSALYLCASSNRQAGQETQYFGPGTRLLVL.

The chain links TRBV15 to TRBJ2-5; 11 bases are shared with TRBD2. V lost 4 bases and J lost 7; bases outside the gene matches: 8. Germline V gives CDR1 LNHNV, CDR2 YYDKDF (reference sequence). The CDR3 consists of 15 residues. CDR3 in DNA: TGTGCCACCAGCATTAGCGGGAGGGCCGGCGGGACCCAGTACTTC. The encoded protein is CATSISGRAGGTQYF.

The V gene is TRBV19, the J gene TRBJ1-5; 9 bases line up with TRBD1. CDR1 is LNHDA and CDR2 is SQIVND in the germline V gene (reference sequence). CDR3 length: 16 residues. Unmatched junction bases numbered 5, after V lost 3 bases and J lost 2 bases. The CDR3 DNA sequence: TGTGCCAGTAGTATTGGACAGGGGCTGGGCAATCAGCCCCAGCATTTT. Translating gives CASSIGQGLGNQPQHF. The full variable domain, its missing parts supplied by reference TRBV19 and TRBJ1-5, is DGGITQSPKYLFRKEGQNVTLSCEQNLNHDAMYWYRQDPGQGLRLIYYSQIVNDFQKGDIAEGYSVSREKKESFPLTVTSAQKNPTAFYLCASSIGQGLGNQPQHFGDGTRLSIL.

The rearrangement joins TRBV9 to TRBJ2-7; D perhaps matches TRBD2 (5 bases). This CDR3 has 14 amino acids. Germline CDR1 is SGDLS and CDR2 is YYNGEE. V lost 0 bases, J lost 6 bases, and 13 bases lay in between. DNA for the CDR3: TGTGCCAGCAGCGTAGATATCGCCGGAGGCGAGCAGTACTTC. As protein: CASSVDIAGGEQYF.

The chain joins TRBV9 to TRBJ2-6, with D possibly matching TRBD1 (6 bases). V lost 4 bases, J lost 6 bases, and 14 bases lay in between. The CDR3 contains 15 residues. Germline V CDR1 and CDR2: SGDLS, YYNGEE. Here the CDR3 reads CASSRRGEEANVLTF. The CDR3 nucleotides read TGTGCCAGCAGCCGCAGGGGAGAGGAGGCCAACGTCCTGACTTTC.